These 9 T cell receptor beta chains share one sample of origin, sequenced in a study of blood T cell repertoires in COVID-19. The table came from immunoSEQ multiplex PCR; TCRdb's copy has only in-frame clones and leaves some out. The table has 200,000 to 250,000 clones, over 75% seen once. Sequenced: PBMCs or T cells enriched from blood (not recorded which). These receptor sequences come from a woman aged 50 to 65 with acute COVID-19.

The V and J genes are TRBV29-1 and TRBJ1-2; weak D call: TRBD1 (6 bases). The V gene lost 5 bases and the J gene lost 4 bases, with 11 bases spanning the gap. The germline gives CDR1 SQVTM, CDR2 ANQGSEA. This CDR3 spans 12 amino acids. The CDR3 loop is CSVTDRFYGYTF. The CDR3 DNA is TGCAGCGTTACAGACAGGTTCTATGGCTACACCTTC.

The CDR3 bases are TGCAGTGCTAGTCGGCTAGCGGGGGCCGCCTACGAGCAGTACTTC. Protein product: CSASRLAGAAYEQYF. The chain has TRBV20-1 and TRBJ2-7; TRBD2 aligns across 10 bases. CDR1 and CDR2 (germline): DFQATT, SNEGSKA (reference sequence). The CDR3 sequence is 15 residues long. V trimming: 3 bases; J trimming: 2 bases; junction bases outside the gene matches: 7.

The chain couples TRBV7-2 to TRBJ1-1; 7 bases are a match to TRBD1. This CDR3 contains 14 residues. Germline V gene data show CDR1 as SGHTA and CDR2 as FQGNSA. Trimming removed 1 base from V and 1 base from J; junction bases left unmatched: 0. The CDR3 reads CASSLDRGNTEAFF. In nucleotides, the CDR3 is TGTGCCAGCAGCTTAGACAGGGGGAACACTGAAGCTTTCTTT.

The chain has TRBV11-2 and TRBJ1-6; no reliable D call. V shed 1 base and J shed 8 bases, with 12 bases lying between them. The CDR3 has 15 residues. Germline V gives CDR1 SGHAT, CDR2 FQNNGV. CDR3 sequence: CASSLGRTTDSPLHF. The CDR3 nucleotides are TGTGCCAGCAGCTTAGGCCGCACCACAGATTCACCCCTCCACTTT.

This rearrangement joins TRBV7-2 to TRBJ2-1, with 15 bases aligning to TRBD2. CDR1 and CDR2 (germline): SGHTA, FQGNSA. Unmatched junction bases numbered 12, after V lost 5 bases and J lost 16 bases. This CDR3 contains 15 residues. CDR3 in amino acids: CASSPGLAGGVAQFF. CDR3 coding DNA: TGTGCCAGCAGCCCGGGACTAGCGGGGGGAGTGGCTCAATTCTTC. Full variable domain (outside the CDR3, taken from reference TRBV7-2 and TRBJ2-1): GAGVSQSPSNKVTEKGKDVELRCDPISGHTALYWYRQSLGQGLEFLIYFQGNSAPDKSGLPSDRFSAERTGGSVSTLTIQRTQQEDSAVYLCASSPGLAGGVAQFFGPGTRLTVL.

The V and J genes are TRBV4-3 and TRBJ2-2; TRBD2 matches 7 bases. The germline V gene encodes CDR1 LGHNA and CDR2 YSLEER. J was trimmed by 6 bases and V by 6 bases; bases with no gene match: 10. The CDR3 has 15 amino acids. The CDR3 coding sequence is TGCGCCAGCAGTAGAGGCGGGGGATCGGCCGGGGAGCTGTTTTTT. It encodes CASSRGGGSAGELFF.

The chain is built from TRBV10-3 and TRBJ1-1; 10 nucleotides line up with TRBD1. The CDR3 has 13 residues. With V trimmed by 8 bases and J by 6 bases, 6 bases remained unmatched. Per the germline V gene, CDR1 is ENHRY and CDR2 is SYGVKD. CDR3 region: CAIGGQGVPEAFF. DNA for the CDR3: TGTGCCATCGGAGGACAGGGGGTCCCTGAAGCTTTCTTT.

This clone was counted a few times. J is TRBJ2-7 and V is TRBV18; no firm D call. This CDR3 has 14 amino acids. The V gene's germline CDR1 is KGHSH and CDR2 LQKENI. Trimming took off 2 bases at V and 2 bases at J, with 10 bases between the two ends. The chain's CDR3 is CASSPAELPYEQYF. DNA for the CDR3: TGTGCCAGCTCACCAGCGGAGCTCCCCTACGAGCAGTACTTC.

The chain joins TRBV5-1 to TRBJ2-7, with TRBD2 matching over 9 bases. This CDR3 is built from 15 residues. Germline CDR1 SGHRS, CDR2 YFSETQ. The ends lost 2 bases at V and 0 bases at J; junction bases unmatched: 3. The CDR3 sequence: CASSFSGGSSYEQYF. The CDR3 DNA is TGCGCCAGCAGCTTCAGCGGGGGGAGCTCCTACGAGCAGTACTTC.